This T cell receptor (beta chain) is drawn from a study of CD8+ T cells in alopecia areata. Sequencing templates came from extracted RNA that was reverse transcribed into cDNA. Produced via immunoSEQ multiplex PCR; TCRdb's table is partial and in-frame only. The profile shows 100,000 to 150,000 clones, around 49% of them singletons. Trimming pared 5 bases from V and 5 bases from J, leaving 18 bases between. CDR3 length equals 15 residues. Germline V gene sequence: CDR1 PRHDT, CDR2 FYEKMQ (reference sequence). The source is a human donor with alopecia areata. Sequenced here: CD8+ T cells sorted from blood, sampled at week 0. The genes are TRBV13 and TRBJ1-1, with unresolved D. CDR3: CASSQNGEQRTEAFF. As DNA, the CDR3 is TGTGCCAGCAGCCAAAACGGGGAACAAAGAACTGAAGCTTTCTTT.